The 15 T cell receptor beta chains below all came from one sample that was sequenced in a study of blood T cell repertoires in COVID-19. Sequencing used immunoSEQ multiplex PCR; TCRdb keeps in-frame clones, though not all of them. Of over 200,000 clones in the sample, around nine tenths were seen once. The material sequenced was peripheral blood. The receptors come from a man in his 60s who had recovered from COVID-19.

This chain uses TRBV12-3 or TRBV12-4 with TRBJ1-5; D gene uncertain. The V end was cut by 0 bases, the J end by 8 bases, with 8 bases between. The CDR3 length is 13 residues. The DNA for the CDR3 is TGTGCCAGCAGTTTAGCGCGCGGGGAGCCCCAGCATTTT. This translates into CASSLARGEPQHF.

The gene calls are TRBV6-2 or TRBV6-3 and TRBJ1-1; weak D call: TRBD1 (6 bases). With 3 bases removed from V and 4 bases from J, the gap between germline ends came to 12 bases. CDR3 length: 14 amino acids. CDR1 MNHEY and CDR2 SVGEGT come from the germline V gene. CDR3 DNA: TGTGCCAGCAGTTATGGGGGCTTGGGCACTGAAGCTTTCTTT. It yields the protein CASSYGGLGTEAFF.

The chain links TRBV7-9 to TRBJ1-2, with D hard to call. The germline V gene encodes CDR1 SEHNR and CDR2 FQNEAQ (reference sequence). The CDR3 consists of 13 residues. V was pared by 5 bases and J by 5 bases, with 12 bases between. CDR3 amino acids: CASSPGFGYGYTF. DNA for the CDR3: TGTGCCAGCAGCCCGGGGTTCGGATATGGCTACACCTTC.

The chain couples TRBV30 to TRBJ1-2; 9 bases are a match to TRBD1. Germline CDR1 GTSNPN, CDR2 SVGIG (reference sequence). CDR3 length: 15 residues. V lost 3 bases to trimming and J lost 3 bases; unmatched junction nucleotides: 8. The CDR3 sequence: CAWRGLDRGDYGYTF. The CDR3 nucleotides read TGTGCCTGGAGAGGACTCGACAGGGGGGACTATGGCTACACCTTC.

This chain links TRBV4-3 with TRBJ1-3, with 9 bases lining up with TRBD1. Germline values: CDR1 LGHNA, CDR2 YSLEER. V shed 2 bases, J shed 9 bases, and the junction held 8 bases outside the gene matches. The CDR3 contains 15 residues. The CDR3 here is CASSQLGTGSTTIYF. Here the CDR3 DNA reads TGCGCCAGCAGCCAATTAGGGACAGGGAGCACCACCATATATTTT.

The chain recombines TRBV9 with TRBJ2-1; 16 nucleotides line up with TRBD2. Trimming at V came to 4 bases and at J to 3 bases, leaving 10 bases not matched to a gene. Germline-derived CDR1 and CDR2 are SGDLS and YYNGEE. The CDR3 spans 19 residues. This chain's CDR3 is CASSPPGTSGRVGYNEQFF. The CDR3, as DNA: TGTGCCAGCAGCCCTCCCGGGACTAGCGGGAGGGTCGGCTACAATGAGCAGTTCTTC.

The V and J genes are TRBV21-1 and TRBJ2-2; whether TRBD1, the table's D call, matches the DNA was not checked. TRBV21-1 counts as a pseudogene. The CDR3 is made up of 15 amino acids. This CDR3 is CARVTGGSMTGELFF. The CDR3 coding sequence is TGTGCCAGGGTTACAGGGGGCTCGATGACCGGGGAGCTGTTTTTT.

The chain recombines TRBV19 with TRBJ2-3; D might be TRBD1 (6 bases). Trimming took 6 bases from V and 2 from J, leaving 18 bases between them. The CDR3 has 16 residues. CDR1 is LNHDA and CDR2 is SQIVND in the germline V gene (reference sequence). CDR3 amino acids: CASSPSGAHPTDTQYF. The CDR3 bases are TGTGCCAGTAGCCCTTCAGGGGCCCACCCCACAGATACGCAGTATTTT.

The chain recombines TRBV7-8 with TRBJ2-7; 7 bases are shared with TRBD2. Germline V gives CDR1 SGHVS, CDR2 FQNEAQ. The CDR3 sequence is 12 residues long. Trimming removed 4 bases from V and 6 bases from J; junction bases left unmatched: 3. The CDR3 is CASSYPGGEQYF. CDR3 sequence (DNA): TGTGCCAGCAGCTACCCGGGAGGCGAGCAGTACTTC.

The chain employs TRBV6-1 and TRBJ1-1; 9 bases agree with TRBD1. The CDR3 sequence is 16 residues long. Looked up from germline, CDR1 is MNHNS and CDR2 is SASEGT. V was clipped by 3 bases and J by 1 base; unmatched bases: 6. DNA of the CDR3: TGTGCCAGCAGTGACCACAGGGGGCGGTGGAACACTGAAGCTTTCTTT. This sequence encodes CASSDHRGRWNTEAFF.

The V gene is TRBV27, the J gene TRBJ2-5; D is perhaps TRBD2 (5 bases). The CDR3 contains 14 residues. Deletions cut 7 bases from V and 0 bases from J, with 12 bases between. The V gene's germline CDR1 is MNHEY and CDR2 SMNVEV (reference sequence). The CDR3 coding sequence is TGTGCCAGCAAGCAATCGGACTACCAAGAGACCCAGTACTTC. Encoded protein: CASKQSDYQETQYF.

The chain is built from TRBV18 and TRBJ2-7; TRBD2 matches 13 bases. Trimming removed 2 bases from V and 5 bases from J; junction bases left unmatched: 6. The CDR3 loop spans 16 amino acids. CDR1 and CDR2 from the germline V gene are KGHSH and LQKENI. The CDR3 sequence is CASSPIPGLAGNEQYF. The CDR3 DNA follows: TGTGCCAGCTCACCAATACCGGGACTAGCGGGAAACGAGCAGTACTTC.

CDR3 sequence (DNA): TGTGCCAGCAGCTTAACGTTCAGGGGGGACGAGCAGTACTTC. This translates into CASSLTFRGDEQYF. This rearrangement joins TRBV7-2 to TRBJ2-7, with D maybe TRBD1 (7 bases). Germline V gives CDR1 SGHTA, CDR2 FQGNSA. The ends were cut back, 2 bases at V and 5 bases at J, with 13 bases in the middle. The CDR3 is made up of 14 amino acids.

CDR3 sequence: CASTSDRGPYEQYF. CDR3 nucleotides: TGCGCCAGCACCTCGGACAGGGGCCCCTACGAGCAGTACTTC. The chain carries TRBV5-1 and TRBJ2-7; 9 bases are shared with TRBD1. This CDR3 contains 14 residues. V shed 6 bases and J 2 bases; nucleotides not matched to a gene: 6. Looked up from germline, CDR1 is SGHRS and CDR2 is YFSETQ.

V is TRBV4-2 and J is TRBJ1-2, with a tentative D call TRBD1 (6 bases). The CDR3 consists of 16 residues. Germline values: CDR1 LGHNA, CDR2 YNFKEQ. The ends were cut back, 0 bases at V and 2 bases at J, with 13 bases in the middle. CDR3 loop: CASSQEGASLNYGYTF. For the CDR3, the DNA is TGTGCCAGCAGCCAAGAGGGGGCGTCGCTCAACTATGGCTACACCTTC.